This T cell receptor (beta chain) was identified in a study of beta chain features in type 1 diabetes. Study at large: Across every sample, over 100 million sorted cells were examined in total.

The whole isolated RNA underwent reverse transcription, so sequencing captured expressed TCRB transcripts. Sequencing was performed with immunoSEQ multiplex PCR; in TCRdb, only in-frame clones are kept and a portion is missing. Of about 210,000 clones in the sample, roughly 10% are singletons; the top ten hold over 1%. Germline-derived CDR1 and CDR2 are MNHNS and SASEGT. The CDR3 is 16 amino acids. Trimming cost V 2 bases and J 3 bases, with 13 bases left between them. Via the markers CD45RO/CCR7/CD25/CD127/CD95/CD27, stem cell-like memory, regulatory, central memory and naive CD4+ cells were sorted. Purity exceeded 95% in all sorted populations.

The receptor was isolated from a young man in good health. The material sequenced was central memory CD4+ T cells from blood. V gene TRBV6-1 combines with J gene TRBJ2-2; TRBD2 is a possible D gene (5 bases). CDR3 bases: TGTGCCAGCAGTGAACTCCCTGGGCGGGACACCGGGGAGCTGTTTTTT. Amino acids: CASSELPGRDTGELFF.